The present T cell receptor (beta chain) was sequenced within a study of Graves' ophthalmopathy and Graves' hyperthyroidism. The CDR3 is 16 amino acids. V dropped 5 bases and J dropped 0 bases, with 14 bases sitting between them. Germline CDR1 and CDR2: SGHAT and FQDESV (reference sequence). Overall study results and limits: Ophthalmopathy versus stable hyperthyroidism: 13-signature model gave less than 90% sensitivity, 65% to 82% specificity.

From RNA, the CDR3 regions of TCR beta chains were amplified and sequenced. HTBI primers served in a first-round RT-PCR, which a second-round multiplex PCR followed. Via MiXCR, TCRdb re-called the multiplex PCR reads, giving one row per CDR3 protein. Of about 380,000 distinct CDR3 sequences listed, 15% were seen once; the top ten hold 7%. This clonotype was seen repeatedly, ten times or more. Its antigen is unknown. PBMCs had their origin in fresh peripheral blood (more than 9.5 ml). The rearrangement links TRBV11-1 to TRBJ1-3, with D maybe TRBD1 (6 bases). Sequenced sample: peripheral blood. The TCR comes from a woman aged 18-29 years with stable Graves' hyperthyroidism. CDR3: CASSRYDRTSGNTIYF. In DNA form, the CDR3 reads TGTGCCAGCAGCCGCTACGACAGGACCTCTGGAAACACCATATATTTT.